This T cell receptor (beta chain) was sequenced during a study of molecular identifiers for immune sequencing clone quantification. Naive CD8 T cells, phenotype CD8+CD4-CCR7+CD45RA+, were sorted. CDR1 is MNHEY and CDR2 is SMNVEV in the germline V gene (reference sequence). The CDR3 is 15 amino acids. The V segment lost 2 bases and the J segment 3 bases; nucleotides outside the gene matches: 7. Bulk TCR library preparation followed previously described methods with listed TCR primers. TCRdb re-called the PCR reads through MiXCR, storing one row per CDR3 protein. The sample carries around 470,000 distinct CDR3 sequences, around 21% recorded once. This clonotype showed up many times.

What was sequenced was naive CD8+ T cells from blood, with Jurkat cell RNA spiked in. The subset is: FACS-sorted CD8+CD4-CCR7+CD45RA+ naive T cells. The receptor was derived from a human donor in good health. Some libraries in this study had Jurkat cell RNA spiked in. V and J are TRBV27 and TRBJ2-7; 7 bases map to TRBD2. The CDR3 reads CASSLDAGEVYEQYF. As DNA, the CDR3 is TGTGCCAGCAGTTTAGACGCGGGAGAGGTCTACGAGCAGTACTTC.